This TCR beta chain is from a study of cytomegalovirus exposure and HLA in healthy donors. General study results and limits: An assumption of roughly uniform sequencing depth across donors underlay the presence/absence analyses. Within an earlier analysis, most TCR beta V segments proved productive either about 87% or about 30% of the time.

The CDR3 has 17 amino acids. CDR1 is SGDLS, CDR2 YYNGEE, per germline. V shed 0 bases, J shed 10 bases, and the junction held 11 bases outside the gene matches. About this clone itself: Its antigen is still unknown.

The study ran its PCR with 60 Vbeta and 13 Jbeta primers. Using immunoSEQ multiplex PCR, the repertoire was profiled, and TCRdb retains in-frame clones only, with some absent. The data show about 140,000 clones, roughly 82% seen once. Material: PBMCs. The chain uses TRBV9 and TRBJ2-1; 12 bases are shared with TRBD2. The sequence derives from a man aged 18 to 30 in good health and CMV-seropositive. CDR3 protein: CASSVAGTSGRTLEQFF. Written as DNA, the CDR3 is TGTGCCAGCAGCGTAGCTGGAACTAGCGGGAGGACCTTAGAGCAGTTCTTC.